A single sample is the source of the 21 T cell receptor beta chains below, sequenced in a study of T-cell memory formation after mild COVID-19. TCRdb ran MiXCR on the 5' RACE reads and lists one entry per CDR3 protein. The sample contains fewer than 700,000 distinct CDR3 sequences, less than 25% of which appear only once. The sample taken for sequencing was PBMCs or a T cell subset sorted from them (not recorded which). Receptor source: an adult woman who had mild COVID-19 (a few samples of this study predate the infection). Cell type and time point are not known.

The sample holds a few counts of this clonotype. The chain has TRBV19 and TRBJ1-1; a weak D match, TRBD1 (5 bases). The V end lost 7 bases, the J end lost 1 base, and 19 bases lay between the germline ends. Per germline, CDR1 LNHDA and CDR2 SQIVND (reference sequence). The CDR3 runs 16 residues. CDR3 region: CASTKQRGGGNTEAFF. CDR3 DNA: TGTGCCAGTACCAAACAGCGGGGCGGCGGGAACACTGAAGCTTTCTTT.

The V and J genes are TRBV5-1 and TRBJ2-1; 7 bases fit TRBD2. This CDR3 has 12 amino acids. CDR1 SGHRS and CDR2 YFSETQ come from the germline V gene. V gave up 2 bases and J gave up 13 bases; unmatched junction bases: 6. CDR3 residues: CASSFQREIQFF. For the CDR3, the DNA is TGCGCCAGCAGCTTCCAGCGGGAAATACAGTTCTTC.

The chain combines TRBV5-1 with TRBJ1-5; no clear D gene. Germline lookup yields CDR1 SGHRS and CDR2 YFSETQ. The V end lost 0 bases, the J end lost 5 bases, and 12 bases lay between the germline ends. This CDR3 has 15 residues. The CDR3: CASSLEPGPYQPQHF. The CDR3 DNA reads TGCGCCAGCAGCTTGGAGCCGGGTCCATATCAGCCCCAGCATTTT.

This clonotype was seen only a few times. This chain links TRBV20-1 with TRBJ2-7, with 11 bases fitting TRBD2. CDR3 length: 16 residues. V dropped 2 bases and J dropped 4; count of bases not matched to a gene: 10. CDR1 is DFQATT and CDR2 is SNEGSKA in the germline V gene (reference sequence). Here the CDR3 DNA reads TGCAGTGCTAGAAAGCTAGCGGGGGGCCACCGGTACGAGCAGTACTTC. Translation: CSARKLAGGHRYEQYF.

The chain carries TRBV6-2 or TRBV6-3 and TRBJ2-1; 10 nucleotides align to TRBD2. Germline V gene sequence: CDR1 MNHEY, CDR2 SVGEGT. The V gene end was trimmed by 6 bases and the J gene end by 7 bases; junction bases not matched to a gene: 9. This CDR3 is 15 amino acids long. As DNA, the CDR3 is TGTGCCAGCAGACCCCCGGGACTAGCGAATAATGAGCAGTTCTTC. This sequence encodes CASRPPGLANNEQFF.

The genes are TRBV6-1 and TRBJ2-5; D uncertain. CDR3 size: 12 residues. Trimming cost V 10 bases and J 0 bases, with 9 bases left between them. CDR1 is MNHNS, CDR2 SASEGT, per germline. CDR3 loop: CAILSYQETQYF. The CDR3 DNA reads as TGTGCCATCCTATCTTACCAAGAGACCCAGTACTTC.

This chain links TRBV5-1 with TRBJ2-1; the D gene is possibly TRBD1 (6 bases). The CDR3 totals 17 residues. The V end lost 0 bases, the J end lost 3 bases, and 16 bases lay between the germline ends. Per the germline V gene, CDR1 is SGHRS and CDR2 is YFSETQ. CDR3 sequence (DNA): TGCGCCAGCAGCTTGGGATCTGCTGGACAGAACTACAATGAGCAGTTCTTC. This codes for CASSLGSAGQNYNEQFF. Together with reference TRBV5-1 and TRBJ2-1, the CDR3 gives the full variable domain: KAGVTQTPRYLIKTRGQQVTLSCSPISGHRSVSWYQQTPGQGLQFLFEYFSETQRNKGNFPGRFSGRQFSNSRSEMNVSTLELGDSALYLCASSLGSAGQNYNEQFFGPGTRLTVL.

This clonotype was detected a few times. The chain is built from TRBV6-2 or TRBV6-3 and TRBJ1-1; no definite D call. Trimming took 2 bases from V and 0 from J, leaving 13 bases between them. The CDR3 has 16 amino acids. Germline lookup yields CDR1 MNHEY and CDR2 SVGEGT. As DNA, the CDR3 is TGTGCCAGCAGTTACGCTGAAGGGAGGATGAACACTGAAGCTTTCTTT. It translates to CASSYAEGRMNTEAFF.

In its sample, this clonotype was seen many times. The CDR3 here is CASSPMGLATDTQYF. The CDR3 DNA is TGTGCCAGCAGCCCTATGGGACTAGCGACAGATACGCAGTATTTT. The rearrangement uses TRBV7-3 and TRBJ2-3, with 10 bases fitting TRBD2. This CDR3 is 15 amino acids long. Looked up from germline, CDR1 is SGHTA and CDR2 is FQGTGA. V lost 5 bases and J lost 3; bases outside the gene matches: 5.

This clonotype has more than one count but fewer than ten. The CDR3 reads CATSEAQGQQETQYF. The CDR3, as DNA: TGTGCCACCAGTGAGGCGCAGGGACAGCAAGAGACCCAGTACTTC. V gene TRBV24-1 combines with J gene TRBJ2-5; 7 bases are shared with TRBD1. CDR1 and CDR2 (germline): KGHDR, SFDVKD. Trimming removed 4 bases from V and 2 bases from J; junction bases left unmatched: 6. This CDR3 contains 15 residues.

The chain carries TRBV2 and TRBJ2-7, with 11 nucleotides matching TRBD1. The CDR3 length is 15 residues. V lost 0 bases and J lost 2; bases outside the gene matches: 0. Germline V gives CDR1 SNHLY, CDR2 FYNNEI. The CDR3 region has the DNA TGTGCCAGCAGTGAAGCGGGACAGGGGGCCTACGAGCAGTACTTC. Residues: CASSEAGQGAYEQYF.

This clonotype turned up a few times. The rearrangement links TRBV2 to TRBJ2-5; tentative D call: TRBD1 (6 bases). V was clipped by 2 bases and J by 5 bases, with 12 bases between them. Germline loops: CDR1 SNHLY, CDR2 FYNNEI. The CDR3 is made up of 14 amino acids. CDR3 amino acids: CASSETGRGETQYF. The CDR3 DNA reads TGTGCCAGCAGTGAAACAGGGCGAGGGGAGACCCAGTACTTC.

This sequence joins TRBV7-9 and TRBJ2-5; TRBD2 aligns across 9 bases. The CDR3 sequence is 15 residues long. Germline lookup yields CDR1 SEHNR and CDR2 FQNEAQ (reference sequence). Losses at the gene ends were 2 bases for V and 4 bases for J; bases not matched to a gene: 5. The CDR3 region has the DNA TGTGCCAGCAGCTTAATAGCGGGAGAATTAGAGACCCAGTACTTC. As protein: CASSLIAGELETQYF.

This clonotype was seen a few times. The gene calls are TRBV20-1 and TRBJ2-3; a weak D match, TRBD1 (6 bases). The CDR3 loop spans 14 amino acids. Trimming cost V 3 bases and J 4 bases, with 14 bases left between them. CDR1 and CDR2 (germline): DFQATT, SNEGSKA (reference sequence). CDR3 residues: CSARGAGVSDTQYF. The CDR3 DNA sequence: TGCAGTGCTAGGGGGGCAGGGGTTTCAGATACGCAGTATTTT.

The chain is built from TRBV7-8 and TRBJ1-3; a possible D gene is TRBD1 (6 bases). CDR1 and CDR2 (germline): SGHVS, FQNEAQ. This CDR3 spans 17 amino acids. V shed 2 bases and J shed 2 bases, with 16 bases lying between them. The CDR3 nucleotides read TGTGCCAGCAGCTTACGTACAGAGGGGGTACCTGGAAACACCATATATTTT. This sequence encodes CASSLRTEGVPGNTIYF.

The chain links TRBV5-6 to TRBJ2-1, with 10 bases aligning to TRBD1. V trimming: 4 bases; J trimming: 6 bases; junction bases outside the gene matches: 7. The length of the CDR3 is 15 residues. Germline CDR1 SGHDT, CDR2 YYEEEE. The chain's CDR3 is CASSGGQGHFNEQFF. The CDR3, as DNA: TGTGCCAGCAGCGGGGGACAGGGGCATTTCAATGAGCAGTTCTTC. Full variable domain (remainder filled in from reference TRBV5-6 and TRBJ2-1): DAGVTQSPTHLIKTRGQQVTLRCSPKSGHDTVSWYQQALGQGPQFIFQYYEEEERQRGNFPDRFSGHQFPNYSSELNVNALLLGDSALYLCASSGGQGHFNEQFFGPGTRLTVL.

This chain links TRBV15 with TRBJ2-2, with 8 bases lining up with TRBD1. The CDR3 extends over 15 amino acids. The germline V gene encodes CDR1 LNHNV and CDR2 YYDKDF (reference sequence). V trimming: 3 bases; J trimming: 3 bases; junction bases outside the gene matches: 3. The CDR3 nucleotides read TGTGCCACCAGCAGGTCAGGGGGCGACACCGGGGAGCTGTTTTTT. Translation: CATSRSGGDTGELFF.

The chain uses TRBV20-1 and TRBJ1-1; perhaps TRBD1 as D (5 bases). From germline, CDR1 is DFQATT and CDR2 SNEGSKA (reference sequence). CDR3 length: 14 amino acids. Trimming pared 4 bases from V and 2 bases from J, leaving 14 bases between. The CDR3 sequence: CSATSTGPNTEAFF. The CDR3 region has the DNA TGCAGTGCTACCTCGACGGGACCTAACACTGAAGCTTTCTTT.

This clonotype was seen only a few times. The chain couples TRBV4-2 to TRBJ1-1, with a possible D match to TRBD1 (5 bases). This CDR3 is built from 16 residues. V was clipped by 0 bases and J by 1 base, with 12 bases between them. Looked up from germline, CDR1 is LGHNA and CDR2 is YNFKEQ. CDR3 protein: CASSQDWAGKNTEAFF. Here the CDR3 DNA reads TGTGCCAGCAGCCAAGATTGGGCAGGGAAGAACACTGAAGCTTTCTTT.

This clonotype has a handful of counts. The gene calls are TRBV6-6 and TRBJ2-2; weak D call: TRBD2 (5 bases). V was cut by 2 bases and J by 6 bases, with 13 bases left in between. Germline V gene sequence: CDR1 MNHNY, CDR2 SVGAGI (reference sequence). The CDR3 is 15 residues long. The CDR3 nucleotides are TGTGCCAGCAGTTACGAGGGAGAAACAGCCGGGGAGCTGTTTTTT. Translated, it gives CASSYEGETAGELFF.

V gene TRBV5-6 combines with J gene TRBJ2-2; D remains unclear. This CDR3 region has 15 residues. Between the trimmed V and J ends, which lost 1 base and 5 bases, there was a span of 12 bases. CDR1 and CDR2 from the germline V gene are SGHDT and YYEEEE. CDR3 residues: CASSLNRLSTGELFF. The DNA of the CDR3 is TGTGCCAGCAGCTTGAACCGGCTGTCTACCGGGGAGCTGTTTTTT.